A single sample is the source of the 15 T cell receptor beta chains below, sequenced in a study of blood T cell repertoires in COVID-19. Clones were sequenced by immunoSEQ multiplex PCR, and TCRdb holds only the in-frame ones, with some missing. The sample lists just over 150,000 clones; 85% were seen once. Sequenced input: peripheral blood. Source of these receptors: a human donor with acute or convalescent COVID-19. The donor label of this sample is uncertain.

This chain connects TRBV18 to TRBJ1-1, with a tentative D call TRBD1 (6 bases). V was clipped by 3 bases and J by 4 bases, with 12 bases between them. Germline CDR1 and CDR2: KGHSH and LQKENI. This CDR3 has 14 residues. The CDR3 sequence is CASSPIVGGTEAFF. CDR3 DNA sequence: TGTGCCAGCTCACCGATAGTAGGGGGCACTGAAGCTTTCTTT.

The rearrangement uses TRBV30 and TRBJ2-7; 9 nucleotides agree with TRBD2. The V gene's germline CDR1 is GTSNPN and CDR2 SVGIG (reference sequence). J gave up 2 bases and V 1 base, and 6 bases lay outside the gene matches. The CDR3 is 15 residues long. This CDR3 reads CAWSGQGGGAYEQYF. The CDR3 region has the DNA TGTGCCTGGAGTGGTCAGGGCGGGGGGGCCTACGAGCAGTACTTC.

This clone was recorded once. V and J are TRBV4-3 and TRBJ1-2, with D hard to call. The CDR3 is 11 residues long. V lost 3 bases, J lost 8 bases, and 7 bases lay in between. CDR1 LGHNA and CDR2 YSLEER come from the germline V gene. This CDR3 reads CASSHGLGYTF. DNA for the CDR3: TGCGCCAGCAGCCACGGACTGGGCTACACCTTC.

This chain links TRBV19 with TRBJ1-2, with D uncertain. Germline CDR1 and CDR2: LNHDA and SQIVND (reference sequence). V lost 6 bases to trimming and J lost 4 bases, with 18 bases between them. The CDR3 consists of 15 residues. CDR3 DNA: TGTGCCAGTAGCACCCTCGGGTCCGGTCCCTATGGCTACACCTTC. Encoded protein: CASSTLGSGPYGYTF.

This clone was observed once. The V and J genes are TRBV2 and TRBJ1-6; D uncertain. V lost 0 bases to trimming and J lost 0 bases, with 6 bases between them. This CDR3 comprises 16 residues. Germline loops: CDR1 SNHLY, CDR2 FYNNEI. CDR3: CASSEAGSSYNSPLHF. CDR3 bases: TGTGCCAGCAGTGAAGCCGGGAGCTCCTATAATTCACCCCTCCACTTT.

V usage is TRBV19 and J usage is TRBJ1-5; perhaps TRBD1 as D (6 bases). V was cut by 4 bases and J by 3 bases, with 10 bases left in between. Germline CDR1 is LNHDA and CDR2 is SQIVND (reference sequence). CDR3 length equals 14 residues. Here the CDR3 reads CASSTTGPNQPQHF. In nucleotides, the CDR3 is TGTGCCAGTAGTACGACAGGACCCAATCAGCCCCAGCATTTT.

Comment on this clone: This same CDR3 is encoded by further DNA sequences in the sample. The chain is built from TRBV18 and TRBJ1-1; 10 nucleotides align to TRBD1. Germline V gene lookup returns CDR1 KGHSH and CDR2 LQKENI. The CDR3 totals 15 residues. Trimming cost V 3 bases and J 2 bases; bases outside gene matches: 3. The CDR3 region has the DNA TGTGCCAGCTCACCGAGACAGGGGGCAAACACTGAAGCTTTCTTT. It yields the protein CASSPRQGANTEAFF.

The J gene is TRBJ1-1, the V gene TRBV28, with a possible D match to TRBD1 (6 bases). The CDR3 loop spans 14 amino acids. Per the germline V gene, CDR1 is MDHEN and CDR2 is SYDVKM. Between the trimmed V and J ends, which lost 10 bases and 0 bases, there was a span of 15 bases. CDR3 in DNA: TGTGCCACAGTGGCGGGGGGCCTGAACACTGAAGCTTTCTTT. This codes for CATVAGGLNTEAFF.

The chain uses TRBV7-9 and TRBJ1-2, with D possibly TRBD1 on 5 matching bases. Trimming took 8 bases from V and 6 from J, leaving 16 bases between them. The germline CDR1 and CDR2 sequences are SEHNR and FQNEAQ (reference sequence). This CDR3 is 13 amino acids long. CDR3 DNA sequence: TGTGCCAGCCCAAGGCAGGGTAGGCATGGCTACACCTTC. It is translated as CASPRQGRHGYTF.

This clone was detected only a few times. CDR3 coding DNA: TGTGCCAGCAGCCGGGCACTCGGGGAGCTGTTTTTT. As protein: CASSRALGELFF. V and J are TRBV3-1 (or the pseudogene TRBV3-2) and TRBJ2-2; D gene unclear. CDR1 and CDR2 from the germline V gene are LGHDT and YNNKEL (reference sequence). The ends were cut back, 4 bases at V and 7 bases at J, with 7 bases in the middle. There are 12 residues in the CDR3.

The chain links TRBV27 to TRBJ1-1; D call uncertain. The germline gives CDR1 MNHEY, CDR2 SMNVEV (reference sequence). V gave up 3 bases and J gave up 8 bases, with 7 bases separating them. CDR3 length equals 11 residues. The CDR3 nucleotides read TGTGCCAGCAGTTTTTCCATCGAAGCTTTCTTT. Translation: CASSFSIEAFF.

This clone was found a few times. The chain joins TRBV28 to TRBJ1-6; no definite D call. The CDR3 totals 16 residues. The germline CDR1 and CDR2 sequences are MDHEN and SYDVKM. The V gene lost 8 bases and the J gene lost 7 bases, with 21 bases spanning the gap. The CDR3 nucleotides read TGTGCCAGCCTCAGACCTGGAGGCGGGGAGAATTCACCCCTCCACTTT. Amino acid sequence: CASLRPGGGENSPLHF.

CDR3 loop: CASSFWRGGTNEKLFF. The CDR3 DNA reads TGTGCCAGCAGCTTTTGGAGGGGAGGAACTAATGAAAAACTGTTTTTT. The rearrangement links TRBV7-9 to TRBJ1-4, with a weak D call TRBD1 (5 bases). Germline V lookup: CDR1 SEHNR, CDR2 FQNEAQ (reference sequence). V lost 3 bases and J lost 1, with 12 bases in between. The CDR3 has 16 amino acids.

V gene TRBV7-9 combines with J gene TRBJ1-1, with D perhaps TRBD1 (5 bases). The length of the CDR3 is 13 residues. CDR1 and CDR2 (germline): SEHNR, FQNEAQ (reference sequence). Trimming cost V 5 bases and J 5 bases, with 12 bases left between them. This CDR3 reads CASSLAGLTEAFF. DNA of the CDR3: TGTGCCAGCAGCCTGGCAGGGTTGACTGAAGCTTTCTTT.

This clone was observed once. The rearrangement uses TRBV30 and TRBJ1-3; D is unclear. The CDR3 has 12 amino acids. CDR1 and CDR2 from the germline V gene are GTSNPN and SVGIG (reference sequence). Deletions cut 0 bases from V and 4 bases from J, with 4 bases between. CDR3 sequence (DNA): TGTGCCTGGAGTGTAGAGGGAAACACCATATATTTT. This encodes CAWSVEGNTIYF. Full variable domain (missing parts from reference TRBV30 and TRBJ1-3): SQTIHQWPATLVQPVGSPLSLECTVEGTSNPNLYWYRQAAGRGLQLLFYSVGIGQISSEVPQNLSASRPQDRQFILSSKKLLLSDSGFYLCAWSVEGNTIYFGEGSWLTVV.